The 28 T cell receptor beta chains presented below share a single source sample, sequenced in a study of CD8 T cells in ankylosing spondylitis. TCRdb passed the 5' RACE reads through MiXCR, listing each CDR3 protein once. Among about 360,000 distinct CDR3 sequences listed, approximately 22% were seen once. Sequenced sample: blood, either unsorted or a sorted T cell fraction (not recorded which). The receptors come from a male donor with ankylosing spondylitis or in good health (not recorded which).

The chain recombines TRBV30 with TRBJ2-7; 12 bases map to TRBD2. The CDR3 runs 14 residues. Trimming cost V 5 bases and J 3 bases; bases outside gene matches: 5. Germline loops: CDR1 GTSNPN, CDR2 SVGIG (reference sequence). The CDR3 DNA follows: TGTGCCTGGGCCGGACTAGCGGGGAGCTACGAGCAGTACTTC. This encodes CAWAGLAGSYEQYF.

V is TRBV7-9 and J is TRBJ2-5, with TRBD1 matching 8 bases. V dropped 5 bases and J dropped 1; count of bases not matched to a gene: 6. This CDR3 comprises 15 residues. CDR1 and CDR2 (germline): SEHNR, FQNEAQ (reference sequence). The CDR3 loop reads CASSPWTGTQETQYF. The CDR3, as DNA: TGTGCCAGCAGCCCTTGGACAGGGACCCAAGAGACCCAGTACTTC.

This clonotype was counted only a few times. This rearrangement joins TRBV9 to TRBJ1-1; possibly TRBD1 for D (6 bases). V was pared by 5 bases and J by 3 bases, with 17 bases between. CDR3 length: 15 amino acids. Germline assignment: CDR1 SGDLS and CDR2 YYNGEE. CDR3 sequence: CASRRGGGMDTEAFF. The CDR3 DNA is TGTGCCAGCAGGCGCGGAGGGGGGATGGACACTGAAGCTTTCTTT.

This clonotype came up a few times. The chain links TRBV20-1 to TRBJ2-5; D is perhaps TRBD1 (6 bases). The CDR3 has 15 amino acids. Germline-derived CDR1 and CDR2 are DFQATT and SNEGSKA (reference sequence). V was pared by 3 bases and J by 3 bases, with 17 bases between. The CDR3 DNA follows: TGCAGTGCTAGCACACCGGAGGACAGTGAAGAGACCCAGTACTTC. Translation gives CSASTPEDSEETQYF.

This clonotype was counted a few times. The chain has TRBV5-1 and TRBJ2-7; 11 bases map to TRBD1. V shed 7 bases, J shed 6 bases, and the junction held 6 bases outside the gene matches. The CDR3 extends over 13 amino acids. Germline CDR1 reads SGHRS; CDR2 reads YFSETQ. Here the CDR3 DNA reads TGCGCCAGCCAATCCGGGACAGGGGGCGAGCAGTACTTC. It codes for CASQSGTGGEQYF. Drawing the rest from reference TRBV5-1 and TRBJ2-7, the complete variable domain is KAGVTQTPRYLIKTRGQQVTLSCSPISGHRSVSWYQQTPGQGLQFLFEYFSETQRNKGNFPGRFSGRQFSNSRSEMNVSTLELGDSALYLCASQSGTGGEQYFGPGTRLTVT.

This clonotype was counted between two and nine times. V is TRBV20-1 and J is TRBJ2-7, with D possibly matching TRBD2 (5 bases). Germline V gene lookup returns CDR1 DFQATT and CDR2 SNEGSKA (reference sequence). Trimming cost V 3 bases and J 1 base, with 13 bases left between them. The CDR3 sequence is 14 residues long. Here the CDR3 reads CSASISGMSYEQYF. The CDR3 DNA is TGCAGTGCTAGTATATCCGGGATGTCCTACGAGCAGTACTTC.

The table lists this clonotype with many counts. The rearrangement links TRBV12-3 or TRBV12-4 to TRBJ2-7; no definite D call. CDR3 length: 13 residues. The V and J ends lost 3 bases and 2 bases respectively, with 8 bases between them. For the CDR3, the DNA is TGTGCCAGCAGTTTCGCACCCACCTACGAGCAGTACTTC. Translation: CASSFAPTYEQYF.

This clonotype was detected a few times. The rearrangement links TRBV6-1 to TRBJ2-7; the match to TRBD2 covers 8 bases. With V trimmed by 1 base and J by 4 bases, 6 bases remained unmatched. The CDR3 contains 15 residues. Germline-derived CDR1 and CDR2 are MNHNS and SASEGT. The CDR3 here is CASSEVRASGYEQYF. The CDR3 coding sequence is TGTGCCAGCAGTGAAGTCCGAGCTAGCGGGTACGAGCAGTACTTC.

The V call is TRBV12-3 or TRBV12-4, the J call TRBJ2-7; perhaps TRBD2 as D (5 bases). The V and J ends lost 1 base and 4 bases respectively, with 14 bases between them. This CDR3 spans 15 amino acids. CDR3 sequence: CASSLVAAPGYEQYF. Written as DNA, the CDR3 is TGTGCCAGCAGTTTAGTAGCTGCCCCGGGGTACGAGCAGTACTTC.

This clonotype appeared a few times. The chain combines TRBV21-1 with TRBJ2-3; TRBD2, the table's D call, lacks a check against the DNA. TRBV21-1 constitutes a pseudogene. There are 16 residues in the CDR3. Here the CDR3 DNA reads TGTGCCAGCAGCAATCGTAAGCGGGGCCGCACAGATACGCAGTATTTT. This translates into CASSNRKRGRTDTQYF.

This clonotype has just a few counts. The genes are TRBV28 and TRBJ2-7; D is unresolved. Germline V gene data show CDR1 as MDHEN and CDR2 as SYDVKM. The CDR3 is made up of 12 amino acids. Trimming removed 4 bases at V and 5 bases at J, with 9 bases between. CDR3 in DNA: TGTGCCAGCAGTTCCCCGGGTAACGAGCAGTACTTC. Translated: CASSSPGNEQYF.

The V gene is TRBV7-6, the J gene TRBJ2-7; D uncertain. This CDR3 has 14 residues. V shed 5 bases and J shed 7 bases, with 18 bases lying between them. Germline CDR1 and CDR2: SGHVS and FNYEAQ. CDR3 protein: CASSPPLAPAEQYF. The DNA of the CDR3 is TGTGCCAGCAGCCCCCCCCTGGCGCCCGCTGAGCAGTACTTC.

The rearrangement uses TRBV13 and TRBJ2-7; 11 nucleotides align to TRBD1. CDR1 PRHDT and CDR2 FYEKMQ come from the germline V gene (reference sequence). CDR3 length: 15 amino acids. Germline trimming cut 3 bases from V and 5 bases from J; bases unmatched to any gene: 6. CDR3 protein: CASSFADRGQDEQYF. The CDR3 coding sequence is TGTGCCAGCAGCTTCGCGGACAGGGGGCAGGACGAGCAGTACTTC.

The sample holds a few counts of this clonotype. The rearrangement links TRBV6-1 to TRBJ2-1, with a tentative D call TRBD2 (7 bases). V was clipped by 5 bases and J by 6 bases, with 11 bases between them. The length of the CDR3 is 13 residues. From germline, CDR1 is MNHNS and CDR2 SASEGT. CDR3 coding DNA: TGTGCCAGCAGTATTGCGGGGGCCAATGAGCAGTTCTTC. Its protein product is CASSIAGANEQFF.

A few counts support this clonotype. The V call is TRBV10-3, the J call TRBJ1-2; the match to TRBD1 covers 8 bases. CDR1 is ENHRY and CDR2 is SYGVKD in the germline V gene. The CDR3 has 17 residues. Trimming cost V 3 bases and J 2 bases; bases outside gene matches: 11. CDR3 region: CAISDPSSPGGNYGYTF. CDR3 coding DNA: TGTGCCATCAGTGACCCTTCCTCCCCAGGGGGCAACTATGGCTACACCTTC.

The V gene is TRBV7-9, the J gene TRBJ2-7; 7 bases map to TRBD1. Trimming at V came to 5 bases and at J to 4 bases, leaving 8 bases not matched to a gene. This CDR3 spans 14 amino acids. Germline CDR1 SEHNR, CDR2 FQNEAQ (reference sequence). CDR3 coding DNA: TGTGCCAGCAGCCCGAGGGACAGACAATACGAGCAGTACTTC. Residues: CASSPRDRQYEQYF.

V is TRBV4-1 and J is TRBJ1-1; tentatively, D is TRBD1 (5 bases). Germline V lookup: CDR1 MGHRA, CDR2 YSYEKL. The CDR3 covers 13 residues. Trimming shortened V by 6 bases and J by 6 bases, and 14 bases separated the two germline ends. CDR3 DNA: TGCGCCAGCAGATTCAGGGCGGGGGCTGAAGCTTTCTTT. Translating it yields CASRFRAGAEAFF.

The DNA for the CDR3 is TGTGCCACCCAAGGCTCGTGGGTGGAGACCCAGTACTTC. It codes for CATQGSWVETQYF. This sequence joins TRBV12-3 or TRBV12-4 and TRBJ2-5; D remains unclear. This CDR3 is 13 amino acids long. Trimming took off 10 bases at V and 5 bases at J, with 17 bases between the two ends.

The table lists this clonotype with many counts. V usage is TRBV28 and J usage is TRBJ2-3, with D unresolved. V was pared by 4 bases and J by 6 bases, with 11 bases between. CDR3 length equals 13 residues. CDR1 and CDR2 from the germline V gene are MDHEN and SYDVKM. Here the CDR3 reads CASSSPPPDTQYF. The DNA of the CDR3 is TGTGCCAGCAGTTCACCACCTCCGGATACGCAGTATTTT.

This chain joins TRBV27 and TRBJ2-5; TRBD2 is a possible D gene (5 bases). The CDR3 is made up of 15 amino acids. V lost 3 bases and J lost 1, with 12 bases in between. Germline CDR1 MNHEY, CDR2 SMNVEV (reference sequence). Here the CDR3 reads CASSFSAQIQETQYF. In DNA form, the CDR3 reads TGTGCCAGCAGTTTTAGCGCCCAGATCCAAGAGACCCAGTACTTC.

This clonotype was detected many times. This chain uses TRBV20-1 with TRBJ2-5; D is perhaps TRBD2 (5 bases). Germline V gene sequence: CDR1 DFQATT, CDR2 SNEGSKA (reference sequence). V dropped 1 base and J dropped 3 bases, with 9 bases sitting between them. The CDR3 has 13 residues. The chain's CDR3 is CSARGWTEETQYF. CDR3 in DNA: TGCAGTGCTAGAGGGTGGACTGAAGAGACCCAGTACTTC.

The table lists this clonotype with a few counts. The chain employs TRBV4-1 and TRBJ1-3; D ambiguous. Trimming left V 2 bases short and J 3 bases short, with 2 bases between. CDR3 size: 12 residues. Germline V gene lookup returns CDR1 MGHRA and CDR2 YSYEKL. CDR3 coding DNA: TGCGCCAGCAGCCAAAGTGGAAACACCATATATTTT. Its protein product is CASSQSGNTIYF.

The chain has TRBV12-3 or TRBV12-4 and TRBJ1-4, with 9 positions matching TRBD1. CDR3 length: 13 residues. Trimming cost V 6 bases and J 8 bases; bases outside gene matches: 4. CDR3 bases: TGTGCCAGCAGGCGGACAGGGGACGAAAAACTGTTTTTT. Residues: CASRRTGDEKLFF.

Only a few counts were recorded for this clonotype. This chain uses TRBV5-5 with TRBJ2-7; 8 bases line up with TRBD1. CDR3 size: 16 residues. After removal of 3 bases from V and 2 bases from J, the junction contained 10 bases not matched to a gene. CDR1 SGHKS and CDR2 YYEKEE come from the germline V gene (reference sequence). As DNA, the CDR3 is TGTGCCAGCAGCTCCCGACCGGGACAGGCGACCTACGAGCAGTACTTC. Translation gives CASSSRPGQATYEQYF.

The chain is built from TRBV5-1 and TRBJ1-4; no clear D. Germline lookup yields CDR1 SGHRS and CDR2 YFSETQ. Trimming shortened V by 0 bases and J by 0 bases, and 9 bases separated the two germline ends. The CDR3 spans 16 residues. Written as DNA, the CDR3 is TGCGCCAGCAGCTTGGATTGGGTATCAACTAATGAAAAACTGTTTTTT. This gives the protein CASSLDWVSTNEKLFF.

This sequence joins TRBV5-5 and TRBJ2-3; TRBD2 matches at 10 bases. The trim removed 0 bases at V and 6 bases at J, leaving 4 bases unmatched. CDR1 SGHKS and CDR2 YYEKEE come from the germline V gene (reference sequence). The CDR3 runs 15 residues. In nucleotides, the CDR3 is TGTGCCAGCAGCTTGGATAGCGGGGGGTTGGATACGCAGTATTTT. Translating it yields CASSLDSGGLDTQYF.

The chain links TRBV24-1 to TRBJ2-7, with a possible D match to TRBD1 (5 bases). CDR3 size: 17 residues. The germline V gene has CDR1 KGHDR and CDR2 SFDVKD. Trimming cost V 0 bases and J 0 bases, with 14 bases left between them. The CDR3 region is CATSDLQRPGPSYEQYF. CDR3 nucleotides: TGTGCCACCAGTGATTTGCAGAGGCCAGGGCCCTCCTACGAGCAGTACTTC.

This clonotype was seen at least ten times. CDR3 protein: CASSFIGAFANSEQFF. The CDR3 region has the DNA TGTGCCAGCAGTTTCATCGGGGCATTCGCGAATAGTGAGCAGTTCTTC. The chain links TRBV12-3 or TRBV12-4 to TRBJ2-1; D possibly uses TRBD1 or TRBD2 (5 bases each). Trimming cost V 3 bases and J 9 bases, with 21 bases left between them. This CDR3 comprises 16 residues.